The next 12 T cell receptor beta chains were all read from a single sample in a study of blood T cell repertoires in COVID-19. Only in-frame clones appear in the TCRdb table, and some are missing; sequencing was by immunoSEQ multiplex PCR. The sample includes tens of thousands of clones, 89% of them seen just once. Sample: peripheral blood. These receptors were obtained from a man between 65 and 80 years old with active COVID-19.

The chain recombines TRBV5-5 with TRBJ2-4; a weak D match, TRBD1 (6 bases). The CDR3 covers 15 residues. V lost 4 bases and J lost 5, with 16 bases in between. The germline gives CDR1 SGHKS, CDR2 YYEKEE (reference sequence). Here the CDR3 reads CASSARGLGENIQYF. DNA for the CDR3: TGTGCCAGCAGCGCAAGGGGGTTAGGGGAAAACATTCAGTACTTC.

V gene TRBV19 combines with J gene TRBJ1-5; possible D gene TRBD1, 6 bases. Trimming took 9 bases from V and 1 from J, leaving 13 bases between them. CDR1 is LNHDA and CDR2 is SQIVND in the germline V gene (reference sequence). The CDR3 covers 14 residues. The CDR3 here is CASQGLGSNQPQHF. The CDR3 nucleotides read TGTGCCAGCCAGGGGCTGGGCAGCAATCAGCCCCAGCATTTT.

The V and J genes are TRBV5-1 and TRBJ2-2, with D tentatively TRBD1 (6 bases). This CDR3 is 15 amino acids long. Germline CDR1 SGHRS, CDR2 YFSETQ. Trimming pared 3 bases from V and 2 bases from J, leaving 11 bases between. The CDR3 nucleotides read TGCGCCAGCAGCTCAGGACAGACCAACACCGGGGAGCTGTTTTTT. Translating it yields CASSSGQTNTGELFF.

The rearrangement joins TRBV6-1 to TRBJ1-2; 8 bases align to TRBD1. The CDR3 covers 16 residues. The junction had 11 bases not matched to a gene; V was cut back by 3 bases and J by 5 bases. In germline, CDR1 is MNHNS, CDR2 SASEGT. The CDR3 nucleotides read TGTGCCAGCAGTGAGCATCCAGGGGGCGCGGGGTATGGCTACACCTTC. It codes for CASSEHPGGAGYGYTF.

In nucleotides, the CDR3 is TGTGCCAGCAGCTTAGTTAACAGACCGGGAAACCTTAACTACGAGCAGTACTTC. This translates into CASSLVNRPGNLNYEQYF. J is TRBJ2-7 and V is TRBV11-2; tentative D call: TRBD2 (5 bases). The CDR3 extends over 18 amino acids. Per the germline V gene, CDR1 is SGHAT and CDR2 is FQNNGV. Deletions cut 1 base from V and 3 bases from J, with 22 bases between. The full variable domain, in which reference TRBV11-2 and TRBJ2-7 provide the parts outside the CDR3, is EAGVAQSPRYKIIEKRQSVAFWCNPISGHATLYWYQQILGQGPKLLIQFQNNGVVDDSQLPKDRFSAERLKGVDSTLKIQPAKLEDSAVYLCASSLVNRPGNLNYEQYFGPGTRLTVT.

The gene calls are TRBV7-3 and TRBJ2-2, with TRBD1 as a possible D gene (5 bases). Germline V lookup: CDR1 SGHTA, CDR2 FQGTGA. Trimming cost V 4 bases and J 6 bases, with 9 bases left between them. The CDR3 extends over 13 amino acids. The CDR3 DNA reads TGTGCCAGCAGCTCCCAGGGTTCCGGGGAGCTGTTTTTT. Translation: CASSSQGSGELFF.

The chain couples TRBV19 to TRBJ2-3; TRBD2 matches 9 bases. Per the germline V gene, CDR1 is LNHDA and CDR2 is SQIVND (reference sequence). The CDR3 contains 14 residues. J was trimmed by 6 bases and V by 4 bases; bases with no gene match: 5. The CDR3 bases are TGTGCCAGTAGTAGCGGGGGGGCCGGGGATACGCAGTATTTT. Translation: CASSSGGAGDTQYF.

The CDR3: CASRQGQSYGYTF. The CDR3 DNA reads TGTGCCAGCAGACAGGGACAGAGCTATGGCTACACCTTC. This chain connects TRBV2 to TRBJ1-2; 7 bases match TRBD1. Unmatched junction bases numbered 5, after V lost 6 bases and J lost 4 bases. Looked up from germline, CDR1 is SNHLY and CDR2 is FYNNEI. The length of the CDR3 is 13 residues.

This sequence joins TRBV6-2 or TRBV6-3 and TRBJ1-1, with D uncertain. V gave up 5 bases and J gave up 2 bases, with 12 bases separating them. CDR1 is MNHEY, CDR2 SVGEGT, per germline. The CDR3 runs 14 residues. This chain's CDR3 is CASSPPIRNTEAFF. In DNA, the CDR3 is TGTGCCAGCAGTCCCCCAATTAGAAACACTGAAGCTTTCTTT.

The CDR3 region is CASSPQTGVTDTQYF. CDR3 sequence (DNA): TGTGCCAGCAGCCCTCAGACAGGGGTTACAGATACGCAGTATTTT. The V call is TRBV7-2, the J call TRBJ2-3, with 8 bases that match TRBD1. CDR1 and CDR2 from the germline V gene are SGHTA and FQGNSA. Trimming took 5 bases from V and 3 from J; bases not matched to a gene: 7. The CDR3 contains 15 residues.

This clone was counted between two and nine times. The V gene is TRBV7-9, the J gene TRBJ1-6; tentatively, D is TRBD1 (5 bases). Germline V gene sequence: CDR1 SEHNR, CDR2 FQNEAQ (reference sequence). This CDR3 contains 14 residues. V was pared by 0 bases and J by 9 bases, with 9 bases between. For the CDR3, the DNA is TGTGCCAGCAGCTTAGCGCAGGGCGGTTCACCCCTCCACTTT. Amino acid sequence: CASSLAQGGSPLHF.

The chain has TRBV19 and TRBJ1-1; D may be TRBD1 (6 bases). V lost 6 bases, J lost 1 base, and 9 bases lay in between. The CDR3 runs 13 residues. CDR1 and CDR2 from the germline V gene are LNHDA and SQIVND (reference sequence). The CDR3 DNA sequence: TGTGCCAGTAGAACACAGGGGAACACTGAAGCTTTCTTT. Its translation: CASRTQGNTEAFF.